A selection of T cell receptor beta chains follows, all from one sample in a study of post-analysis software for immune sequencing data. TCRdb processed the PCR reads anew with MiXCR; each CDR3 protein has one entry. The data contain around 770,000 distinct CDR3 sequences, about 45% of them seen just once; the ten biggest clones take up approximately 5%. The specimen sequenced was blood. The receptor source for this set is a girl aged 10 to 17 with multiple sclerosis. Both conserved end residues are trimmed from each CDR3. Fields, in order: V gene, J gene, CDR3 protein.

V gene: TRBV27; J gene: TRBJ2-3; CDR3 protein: ASSLEAVPVDTQY
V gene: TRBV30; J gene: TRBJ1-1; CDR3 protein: AWSVVGNTEAF
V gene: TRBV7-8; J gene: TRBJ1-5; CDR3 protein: ASSLARRQGINQPQH
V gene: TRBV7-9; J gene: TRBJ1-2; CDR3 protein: ASSLAPGRTYGYT
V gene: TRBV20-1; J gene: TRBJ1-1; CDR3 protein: SARDRLRTDTEAF
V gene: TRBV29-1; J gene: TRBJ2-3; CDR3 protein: SARDLGQY
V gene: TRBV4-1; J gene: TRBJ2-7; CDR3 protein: ASSPAGVGYEQY
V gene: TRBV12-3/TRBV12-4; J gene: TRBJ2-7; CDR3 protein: ASRFGPGLGVYEQY
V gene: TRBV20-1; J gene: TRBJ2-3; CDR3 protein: SAPVLGLVGGLAGGGTQY
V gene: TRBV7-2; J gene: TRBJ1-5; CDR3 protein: ASSLVGQGYQPQH
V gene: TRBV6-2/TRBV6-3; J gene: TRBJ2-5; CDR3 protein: ASTRRLAGEGETQY
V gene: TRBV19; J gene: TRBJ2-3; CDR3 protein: ASSKLTSPIPDTQY
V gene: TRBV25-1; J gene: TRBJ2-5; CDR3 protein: ASSATGRETQY
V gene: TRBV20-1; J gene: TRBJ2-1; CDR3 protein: SAYGLAGGREQF
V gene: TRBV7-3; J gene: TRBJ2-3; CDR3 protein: ASSLMGGFTDTQY
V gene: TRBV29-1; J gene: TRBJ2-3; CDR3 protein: SVRVGLVPDTQY
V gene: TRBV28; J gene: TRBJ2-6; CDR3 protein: ASTIQGTGANVLT
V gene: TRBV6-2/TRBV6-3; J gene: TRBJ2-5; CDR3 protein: ASSTAPQETQY
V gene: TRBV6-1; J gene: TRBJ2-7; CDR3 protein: ASSGVGEGSSYEQY
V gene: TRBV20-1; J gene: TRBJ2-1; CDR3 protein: SAKGLAGSYNEQF
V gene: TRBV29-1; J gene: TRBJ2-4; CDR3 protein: SVEEQSNIQY
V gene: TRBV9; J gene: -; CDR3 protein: ASRNREGSYEQY
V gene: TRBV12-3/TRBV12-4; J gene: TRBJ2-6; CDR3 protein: ASSRGLRDSGANVLT
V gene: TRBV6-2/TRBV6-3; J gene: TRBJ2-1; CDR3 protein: ASRDLSGTSGPASSYNEQF
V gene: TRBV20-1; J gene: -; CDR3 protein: SARDQAELTYEQY
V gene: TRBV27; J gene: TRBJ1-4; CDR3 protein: ASSLHRPNEKLF
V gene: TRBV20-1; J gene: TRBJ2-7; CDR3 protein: SARVPLVSGRSREQY
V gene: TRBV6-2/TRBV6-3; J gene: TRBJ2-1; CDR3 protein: ASSSREGRNEQF
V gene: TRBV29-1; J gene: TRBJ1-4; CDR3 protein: SVADRGRVGEKLF
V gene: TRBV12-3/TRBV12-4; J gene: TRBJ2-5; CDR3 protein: ASSASRAGETQY
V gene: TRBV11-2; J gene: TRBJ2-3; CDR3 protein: ASSERITQY
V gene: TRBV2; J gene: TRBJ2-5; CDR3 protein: ASKQEYQETQY
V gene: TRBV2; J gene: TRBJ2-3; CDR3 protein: ASSEDGTKY
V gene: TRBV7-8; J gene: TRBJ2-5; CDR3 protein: ASSSKRRGGEDQETQY
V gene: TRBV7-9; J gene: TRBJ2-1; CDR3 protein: ASRSRDRRTHNEQF
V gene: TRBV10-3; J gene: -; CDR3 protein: AISGPNYEQY
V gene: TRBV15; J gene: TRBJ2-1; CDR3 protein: ATSRGGGHNEQF
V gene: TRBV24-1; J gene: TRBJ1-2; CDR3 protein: ATSDFGRVHT
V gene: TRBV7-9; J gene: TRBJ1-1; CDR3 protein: ASSSELNTEAF
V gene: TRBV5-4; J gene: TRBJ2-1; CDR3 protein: ASSLRGQIYNEQF
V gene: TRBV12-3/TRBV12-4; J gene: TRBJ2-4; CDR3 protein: ASSFAGGQAKNIQY
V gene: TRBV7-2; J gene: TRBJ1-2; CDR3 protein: ASSLASGRGYT
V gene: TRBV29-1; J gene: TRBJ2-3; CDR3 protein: SGGHTDTQY
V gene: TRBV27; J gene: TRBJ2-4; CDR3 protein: ASSPGLAQIAKNIQY
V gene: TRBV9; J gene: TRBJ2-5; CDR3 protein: ASSSERVHQETQY
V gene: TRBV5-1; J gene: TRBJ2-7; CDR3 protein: ASSRTTGSYEQY
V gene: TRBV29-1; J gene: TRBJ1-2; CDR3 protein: SVVERGYT
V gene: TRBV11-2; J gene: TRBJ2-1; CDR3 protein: ASSLGSKNNEQF
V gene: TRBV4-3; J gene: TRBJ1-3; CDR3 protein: ASSQGAPGNTIY
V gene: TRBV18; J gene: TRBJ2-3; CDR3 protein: ASSPQTDTQY
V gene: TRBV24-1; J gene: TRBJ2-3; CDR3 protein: ATSDFGQGASTDTQY